This T cell receptor beta chain stems from a study of immune characterization of retroperitoneal liposarcoma. The ends were cut back, 6 bases at V and 13 bases at J, with 19 bases in the middle. Germline-derived CDR1 and CDR2 are MNHNS and SASEGT. The CDR3 has 13 residues. This clonotype occurred a few times. From the PCR reads, TCRdb called clonotypes with MiXCR, one entry per CDR3 protein. This sample has about 10,000 distinct CDR3 sequences; 37% occur once, and the top ten carry around 25%. The rearrangement uses TRBV6-1 and TRBJ2-1; D is unclear. Specimen: tumor tissue. The origin of this receptor is a male donor with retroperitoneal liposarcoma. The CDR3 DNA reads TGTGCCAGCAGCTACCATATCAAAGAGACCCAGTTCTTC. Amino acid sequence: CASSYHIKETQFF.